Reported below is one TCR beta chain. During active infection, Seattle patients enrolled and were then monitored through disease. Sequencing used immunoSEQ multiplex PCR; TCRdb keeps in-frame clones, though not all of them. The sample shows 250,000 to 350,000 clones, about 87% of them seen only once. Germline assignment: CDR1 KGHSH and CDR2 LQKENI. CDR3 size: 14 residues. Trimming removed 3 bases at V and 3 bases at J, with 11 bases between. This sample stems from a study of blood T cell repertoires in COVID-19. Whole-study context: There were acute and convalescent COVID-19 samples, and they came from the United States, Italy and Spain.

The chain links TRBV18 to TRBJ1-2, with D perhaps TRBD1 (5 bases). The specimen was peripheral blood. The TCR originated in a woman aged 45-65 years with COVID-19, enrolled during active disease. The CDR3 here is CASSPQTDDYGYTF. The CDR3 region has the DNA TGTGCCAGCTCACCCCAGACAGACGACTATGGCTACACCTTC.